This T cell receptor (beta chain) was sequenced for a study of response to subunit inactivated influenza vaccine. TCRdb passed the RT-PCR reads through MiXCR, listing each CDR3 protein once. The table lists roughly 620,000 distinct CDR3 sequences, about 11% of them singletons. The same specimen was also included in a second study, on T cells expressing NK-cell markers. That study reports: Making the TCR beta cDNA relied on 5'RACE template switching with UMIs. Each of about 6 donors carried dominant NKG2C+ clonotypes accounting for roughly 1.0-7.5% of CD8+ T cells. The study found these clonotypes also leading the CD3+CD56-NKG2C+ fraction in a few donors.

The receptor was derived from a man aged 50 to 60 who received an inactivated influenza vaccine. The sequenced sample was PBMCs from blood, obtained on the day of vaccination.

Here the CDR3 DNA reads TGTGCCAGCAGTTCCCCTTACAGGGGCAGGGAGACCCAGTACTTC. This translates into CASSSPYRGRETQYF. This chain links TRBV12-3 or TRBV12-4 with TRBJ2-5; 7 nucleotides agree with TRBD1. CDR3 length: 15 residues. The V and J ends lost 4 bases and 5 bases, in that order; junction bases with no gene match: 10.